The present T cell receptor beta chain was sequenced within a study of a mutant IDH1 vaccine in newly diagnosed glioma. A note on this clone: As yet, its antigen is unknown.

J lost 10 bases, V lost 4 bases, and 12 bases had no gene match. Germline CDR1 reads SQVTM; CDR2 reads ANQGSEA. This CDR3 comprises 13 residues. Time point denoted: baseline, week 1 (first vaccination visit). Treatment: pre-vaccination baseline after standard-of-care therapy. Method: immunoSEQ multiplex PCR; TCRdb's copy keeps in-frame clones and lacks some. The table has 45,000 to 65,000 clones, approximately 80% seen once. General study results and limits: The occurrence of vaccine-induced immune responses was seen in 90% to 95% of patients.

This sequence was found in a man between 18 and 29 years old with glioma. The chain recombines TRBV29-1 with TRBJ1-1; 7 bases are a match to TRBD1. The starting material was PBMCs, obtained from a glioma patient treated with radiotherapy, temozolomide or both. CDR3 DNA: TGCAGCGTTGGTATGAAACAGGGGAACGGAGCTTTCTTT. Its protein product is CSVGMKQGNGAFF.